This T cell receptor (beta chain) came from a study of T cells after yellow fever vaccination. Germline V lookup: CDR1 SGHRS, CDR2 YFSETQ. CDR3 length equals 12 residues. V was trimmed by 6 bases and J by 1 base, leaving 7 bases between them. Worth noting for this clonotype: The antigen remains unidentified.

TCRdb reanalysed the 5' RACE reads using MiXCR and keeps one entry per CDR3 protein. This repertoire shows hundreds of thousands of distinct CDR3 sequences, roughly 3.5% found once; its top ten account for 23%. Regarding the study as a whole: Weaker overall, the secondary response nonetheless peaked faster (day 5 versus 15).

The sequence derives from a man younger than 30 who received the YFV17D yellow fever vaccine. The chain joins TRBV5-1 to TRBJ2-5, with a weak D call TRBD2 (6 bases). Specimen: PBMCs, collected on the day of the yellow fever booster vaccination. In nucleotides, the CDR3 is TGCGCCAGCAACGGGGGCCAAGAGACCCAGTACTTC. It encodes CASNGGQETQYF.